This T cell receptor beta chain was found in a study of blood T cell repertoires in COVID-19. In the authors' workflow: Reference gene primers were amplified, and this amplification served to estimate nucleated cell counts. Sequencing was performed with immunoSEQ multiplex PCR; in TCRdb, only in-frame clones are kept and a portion is missing. The DNA was the basis for D and trimming; V, J and clone size are from that table. The sample has 250,000 or so clones; roughly nine tenths are singletons. The germline gives CDR1 ENHRY, CDR2 SYGVKD. Trimming stripped 4 bases from V and 2 bases from J, with 5 bases between. This CDR3 region has 12 residues.

The TCR originated in a woman between 35 and 50 years old who had recovered from COVID-19. The specimen sequenced was peripheral blood. This chain joins TRBV10-3 and TRBJ2-5; D is undetermined. CDR3 in DNA: TGTGCCATCAGTGGGCAGCAAGAGACCCAGTACTTC. Amino acid sequence: CAISGQQETQYF.